This TCR beta chain was found in a study of blood T cell repertoires in COVID-19. Germline CDR1 and CDR2: SGHRS and YFSETQ. Trimming shortened V by 1 base and J by 1 base, and 11 bases separated the two germline ends. The CDR3 is 15 amino acids. The data were produced by immunoSEQ multiplex PCR, yet TCRdb's version contains in-frame clones alone and is incomplete. The repertoire holds 90,000 to 130,000 clones, about 85% seen once, with 1.1% to 1.5% in the top ten. This clone has just a few counts. This receptor was identified in a man aged 40-55 years with acute or convalescent COVID-19. The sequencing sample was made of peripheral blood. This chain connects TRBV5-1 to TRBJ1-1, with D possibly TRBD1 on 6 matching bases. CDR3 amino acids: CASSLQIQGNTEAFF. DNA of the CDR3: TGCGCCAGCAGCTTGCAAATACAGGGGAACACTGAAGCTTTCTTT.